Detailed here is one T cell receptor beta chain. Its target is unknown. The junction and the germline gene differ at one end; a read error may be behind it. This sample is part of a study of cytomegalovirus exposure and HLA in healthy donors. Findings and limits, study-wide: Analysis was carried out at a later point, and it linked a missense DCLRE1C variant to TCR beta V- and J-gene trimming. Presence/absence results assume similar sequencing depth per donor, which may not hold. Some TCR beta chains (more than 150 of them) were listed as cytomegalovirus-associated.

PCR involved 60 Vbeta and 13 Jbeta primers. Clones were read by immunoSEQ multiplex PCR, and TCRdb kept only the in-frame ones, dropping some. Of approximately 120,000 clones listed, about three quarters were seen once; the top ten hold 1.9%. Per the germline V gene, CDR1 is SGHTA and CDR2 is FQGNSA. There are 15 residues in the CDR3. This TCR derives from a man aged 50 to 60 in good health and CMV-seronegative. The sample taken for sequencing was PBMCs. The chain has TRBV7-2 and TRBJ2-7, with TRBD1 identical over 10 bases. The CDR3 DNA reads as TGTGCCAGCAGCGCTGGGACAGGGGTCTTCTACGAGCGGTACTTC. This encodes CASSAGTGVFYERYF.